This is a list of T cell receptor beta chains from one sample in a study of cytomegalovirus exposure and HLA in healthy donors. TCRdb's table, derived via immunoSEQ multiplex PCR, lists solely in-frame clones and lacks some. The sample consists of fewer than 130,000 clones, roughly three quarters of them appearing once. Sequenced sample: PBMCs. These receptors came from a man between 25 and 39 years old in good health and CMV-seropositive. CDR3s include the opening cysteine and the closing phenylalanine or tryptophan. The order of the fields is CDR3 DNA, CDR3 protein, clone size, D gene, V gene, J gene. D genes are given only for firm matches. Expanded clones are given a class, and other clones once, few, many or no size at all.

TGTGCCTGGAGTTTTTGGGGTGGCGGGGGGGCCACAGATACGCAGTATTTT	CAWSFWGGGGATDTQYF	once	TRBD2	TRBV30	TRBJ2-3
TGTGCCAGCAGTCCCAGACTGGAGCTACATGAGCAGTTCTTC	CASSPRLELHEQFF	NA	NA	TRBV11-2	TRBJ2-1
TGTGCCAGCTCACCACGTGGTTCGCGGGGGGGATACAATGAGCAGTTCTTC	CASSPRGSRGGYNEQFF	NA	TRBD2	TRBV18	TRBJ2-1
TGTGCCAGCAGTGCGAGACAGGGGATGACTGAAGCTTTCTTT	CASSARQGMTEAFF	NA	TRBD1	TRBV2	TRBJ1-1
TGTGCCAGCAGCAAAGAAAAGCACAGGGTGTTGGGGAGAAACCAAGAGACCCAGTACTTC	CASSKEKHRVLGRNQETQYF	NA	NA	TRBV21-1	TRBJ2-5
TGTGCCAGCAGGCTATTAGACAGGGGTAATGAAAAACTGTTTTTT	CASRLLDRGNEKLFF	NA	TRBD1	TRBV28	TRBJ1-4
TGTGCCAGCAGCCGGGCCGGTGGGACAGGGTCCTCACCCCTCCACTTT	CASSRAGGTGSSPLHF	few	TRBD1	TRBV2	TRBJ1-6
TGCGCCAGCAGCCAAGAAGGGGGGGACTATGGCTACACCTTC	CASSQEGGDYGYTF	once	NA	TRBV4-1	TRBJ1-2
TGTGCCAGCAGCGTATCGGGGGGGCTTGAGACCCAGTACTTC	CASSVSGGLETQYF	NA	TRBD2	TRBV9	TRBJ2-5
TGTGCCAGCGACAGGGGTTCCTACAATGAGCAGTTCTTC	CASDRGSYNEQFF	NA	TRBD1	TRBV19	TRBJ2-1
TGTGCCAGCAGTCTCCAAGCGGGGGTGCACTACGAGCAGTACTTC	CASSLQAGVHYEQYF	NA	TRBD2	TRBV6-1	TRBJ2-7
TGTGCCAGCAGCTTAGGCAGGGTCGGCACCGGGGAGCTGTTTTTT	CASSLGRVGTGELFF	NA	NA	TRBV7-8	TRBJ2-2
TGCGCCAGCAGTGAGTTCAAGGGAAGGGGTGAAAAACTGTTTTTT	CASSEFKGRGEKLFF	NA	NA	TRBV10-2	TRBJ1-4
TGTGCCAGCAGCCAAGATAGGGAGAGGGAGCAGTACTTC	CASSQDREREQYF	NA	NA	TRBV14	TRBJ2-7
TGTGCCAGCAGTCGAGCTGATTTCGGGTACGAGCAGTACTTC	CASSRADFGYEQYF	NA	NA	TRBV6-5	TRBJ2-7
TGTGCCAGCAGCTTTGGACAGGGAGCAGCAGATACGCAGTATTTT	CASSFGQGAADTQYF	NA	TRBD1	TRBV9	TRBJ2-3
TGCGCCAGCAGCTTGTTGGGGGCCTGGAACACTGAAGCTTTCTTT	CASSLLGAWNTEAFF	NA	NA	TRBV5-1	TRBJ1-1
TGTGCCATCACTAGGGGACTAGCGCCGGGCGAGCAGTACTTC	CAITRGLAPGEQYF	NA	TRBD2	TRBV10-3	TRBJ2-7
TGCGCCAGCAGCTTGGGCGGGGGGGGCTCAGATACGCAGTATTTT	CASSLGGGGSDTQYF	NA	TRBD2	TRBV4-1	TRBJ2-3
TGTGCCAGCAGCTTGGGGGCGGGATCTAACTATGGCTACACCTTC	CASSLGAGSNYGYTF	NA	NA	TRBV5-5	TRBJ1-2
TGTTCCAGCAGCTTAGGGTCGCGAGGCTACACCTTC	CSSSLGSRGYTF	NA	NA	TRBV7-9	TRBJ1-2
TGTGCCAGCAGCTTGTCAGGGTACTCCCCCTCTGGGGCCAACGTCCTGACTTTC	CASSLSGYSPSGANVLTF	NA	NA	TRBV5-6	TRBJ2-6
TGTGCCAGCAGCTTCCCGGGCTATAATTCACCCCTCCACTTT	CASSFPGYNSPLHF	NA	NA	TRBV14	TRBJ1-6
TGCGCCAGCAGACCACAGGACTCTGGAAACACCATATATTTT	CASRPQDSGNTIYF	NA	NA	TRBV5-1	TRBJ1-3
TGTGCCAGCAGCTCCCCTGGGACAGGGGACGCAGATACGCAGTATTTT	CASSSPGTGDADTQYF	NA	TRBD1	TRBV5-6	TRBJ2-3
TGTGCCAGCAGTGAACCTTCTGGAGGAGGAAATACTGAAGCTTTCTTT	CASSEPSGGGNTEAFF	NA	NA	TRBV25-1	TRBJ1-1
TGTGCTAGTGGTTTGGTACTTCCCTCGGCAGGGGGCAACAGTCAGCCCCAGCATTTT	CASGLVLPSAGGNSQPQHF	NA	TRBD1	TRBV12-5	TRBJ1-5
TGCGCCAGCAGCCAAGCGTTCTTAGGGGCGTGGGAGCAGTTCTTC	CASSQAFLGAWEQFF	few	NA	TRBV4-3	TRBJ2-1
TGTGCCAGCTCACCAATCGCGGAGGGGCAGGAGACCCAGTACTTC	CASSPIAEGQETQYF	few	NA	TRBV18	TRBJ2-5
TGTGCCAGTACCCTCGTATTCTCTGGGGCCAACGTCCTGACTTTC	CASTLVFSGANVLTF	once	NA	TRBV19	TRBJ2-6
TGTGCCAGCAGCTTACTAGCGACTCAATTCACAGATACGCAGTATTTT	CASSLLATQFTDTQYF	NA	TRBD2	TRBV5-6	TRBJ2-3